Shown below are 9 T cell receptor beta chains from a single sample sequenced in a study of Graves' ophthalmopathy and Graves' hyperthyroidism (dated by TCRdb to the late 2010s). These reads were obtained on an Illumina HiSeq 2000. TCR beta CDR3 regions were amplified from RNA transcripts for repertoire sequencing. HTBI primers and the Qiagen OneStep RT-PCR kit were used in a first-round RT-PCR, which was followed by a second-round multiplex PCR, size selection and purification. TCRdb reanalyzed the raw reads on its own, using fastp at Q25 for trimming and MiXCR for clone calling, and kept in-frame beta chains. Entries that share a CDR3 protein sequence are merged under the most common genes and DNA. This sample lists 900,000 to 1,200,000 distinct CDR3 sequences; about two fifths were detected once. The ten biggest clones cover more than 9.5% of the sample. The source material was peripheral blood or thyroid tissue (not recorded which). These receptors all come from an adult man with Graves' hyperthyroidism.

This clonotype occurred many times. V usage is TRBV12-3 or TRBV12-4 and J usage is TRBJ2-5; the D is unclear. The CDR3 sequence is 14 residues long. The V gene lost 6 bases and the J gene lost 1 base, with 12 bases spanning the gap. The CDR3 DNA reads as TGTGCCAGCAGCAACTTGCTGGGCCAAGAGACCCAGTACTTC. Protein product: CASSNLLGQETQYF.

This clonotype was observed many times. Here the CDR3 DNA reads TGTGCCATCAGGGGGGCCACCACGGACGAGCAGTACTTC. Its translation: CAIRGATTDEQYF. V is TRBV10-3 and J is TRBJ2-7, with D possibly being TRBD1 (6 bases). The CDR3 has 13 amino acids. Germline V gene sequence: CDR1 ENHRY, CDR2 SYGVKD. V lost 6 bases, J lost 5 bases, and 14 bases lay in between.

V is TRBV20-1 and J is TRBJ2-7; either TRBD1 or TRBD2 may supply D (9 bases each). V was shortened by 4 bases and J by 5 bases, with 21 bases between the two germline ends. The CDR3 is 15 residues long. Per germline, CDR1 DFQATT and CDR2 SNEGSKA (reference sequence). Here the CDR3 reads CSAKGAGGQGNEQYF. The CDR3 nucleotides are TGCAGTGCTAAAGGAGCGGGGGGACAGGGAAACGAGCAGTACTTC.

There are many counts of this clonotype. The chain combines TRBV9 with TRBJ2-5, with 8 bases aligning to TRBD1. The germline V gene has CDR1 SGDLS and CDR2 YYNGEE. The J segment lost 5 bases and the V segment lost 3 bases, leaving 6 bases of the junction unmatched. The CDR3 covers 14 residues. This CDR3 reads CASSATGVRETQYF. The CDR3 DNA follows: TGTGCCAGCAGCGCGACAGGGGTTCGGGAGACCCAGTACTTC.

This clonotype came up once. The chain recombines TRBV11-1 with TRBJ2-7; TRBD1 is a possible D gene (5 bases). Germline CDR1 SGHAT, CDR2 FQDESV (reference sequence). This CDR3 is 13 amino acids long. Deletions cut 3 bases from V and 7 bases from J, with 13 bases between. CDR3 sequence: CASSLWQDNEQYF. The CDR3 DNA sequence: TGTGCCAGCAGCTTGTGGCAGGACAATGAGCAGTACTTC.

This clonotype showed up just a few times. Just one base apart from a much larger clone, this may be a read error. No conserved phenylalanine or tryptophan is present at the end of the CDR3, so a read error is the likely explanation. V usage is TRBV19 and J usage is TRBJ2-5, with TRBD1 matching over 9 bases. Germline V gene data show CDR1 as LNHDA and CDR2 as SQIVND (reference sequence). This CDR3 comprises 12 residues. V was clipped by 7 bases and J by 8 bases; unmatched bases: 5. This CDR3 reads CASNPGQGTQYL. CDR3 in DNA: TGTGCCAGTAATCCGGGACAGGGTACCCAGTACCTC.

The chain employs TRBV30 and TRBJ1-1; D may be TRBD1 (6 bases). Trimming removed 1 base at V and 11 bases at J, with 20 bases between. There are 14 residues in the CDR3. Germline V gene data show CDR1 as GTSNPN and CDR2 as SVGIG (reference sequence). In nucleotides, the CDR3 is TGTGCCTGGAGTGGGACAGAGGCTGTTCTTCGGGCTTTCTTT. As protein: CAWSGTEAVLRAFF.

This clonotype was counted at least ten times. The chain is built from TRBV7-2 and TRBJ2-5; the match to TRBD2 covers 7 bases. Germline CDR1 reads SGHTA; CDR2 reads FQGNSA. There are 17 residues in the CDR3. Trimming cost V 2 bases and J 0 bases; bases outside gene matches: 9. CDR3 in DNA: TGTGCCAGCAGCTTATCATCCGGGGGGATGTACCAAGAGACCCAGTACTTC. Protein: CASSLSSGGMYQETQYF.

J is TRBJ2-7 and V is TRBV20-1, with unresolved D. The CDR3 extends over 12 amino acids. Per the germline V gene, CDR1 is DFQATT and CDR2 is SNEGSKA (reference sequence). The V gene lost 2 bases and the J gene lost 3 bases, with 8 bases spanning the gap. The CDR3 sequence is CSARIPNYEQYF. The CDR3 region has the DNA TGCAGTGCTAGAATACCGAACTACGAGCAGTACTTC.